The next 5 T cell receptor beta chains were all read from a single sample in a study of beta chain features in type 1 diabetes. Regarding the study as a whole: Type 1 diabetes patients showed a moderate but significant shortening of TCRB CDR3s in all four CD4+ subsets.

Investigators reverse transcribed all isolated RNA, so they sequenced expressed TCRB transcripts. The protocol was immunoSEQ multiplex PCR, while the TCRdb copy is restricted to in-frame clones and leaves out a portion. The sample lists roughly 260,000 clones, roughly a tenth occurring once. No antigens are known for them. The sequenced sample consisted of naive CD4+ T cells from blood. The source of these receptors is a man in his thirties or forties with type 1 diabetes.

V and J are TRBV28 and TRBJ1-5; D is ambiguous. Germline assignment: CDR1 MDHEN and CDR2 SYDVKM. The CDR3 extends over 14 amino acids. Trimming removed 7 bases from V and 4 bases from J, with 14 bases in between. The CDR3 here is CASTSRFLNQPQHF. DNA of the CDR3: TGTGCCAGCACCTCTCGTTTTCTGAATCAGCCCCAGCATTTT.

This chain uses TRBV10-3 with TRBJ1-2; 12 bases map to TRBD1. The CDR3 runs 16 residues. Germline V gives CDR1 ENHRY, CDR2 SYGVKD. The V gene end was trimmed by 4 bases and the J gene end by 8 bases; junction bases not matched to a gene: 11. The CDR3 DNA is TGTGCCATCAGTGTCTCACCGGGACAGGGGGCGAACGGCTACACCTTC. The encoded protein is CAISVSPGQGANGYTF.

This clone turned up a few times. This chain's CDR3 is CASSRDRENAGYTF. CDR3 DNA: TGTGCCAGCAGCAGGGACAGGGAGAATGCTGGCTACACCTTC. The genes are TRBV9 and TRBJ1-2, with 9 bases matching TRBD1. CDR3 length: 14 residues. Per the germline V gene, CDR1 is SGDLS and CDR2 is YYNGEE. V lost 4 bases and J lost 7; bases outside the gene matches: 8.

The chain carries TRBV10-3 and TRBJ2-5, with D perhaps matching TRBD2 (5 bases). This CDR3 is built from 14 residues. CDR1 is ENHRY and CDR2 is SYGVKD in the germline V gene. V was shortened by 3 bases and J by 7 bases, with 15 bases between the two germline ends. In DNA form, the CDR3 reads TGTGCCATCAGTGACAGCAGGACCGCGGGGACCCAGTACTTC. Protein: CAISDSRTAGTQYF.

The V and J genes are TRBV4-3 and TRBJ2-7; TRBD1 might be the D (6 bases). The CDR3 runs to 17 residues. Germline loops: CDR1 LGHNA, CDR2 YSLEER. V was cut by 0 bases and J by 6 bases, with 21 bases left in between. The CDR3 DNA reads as TGCGCCAGCAGCCAAGATCCGATCGCACAGGGACCTACCGAGCAGTACTTC. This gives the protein CASSQDPIAQGPTEQYF.